The 27 T cell receptor beta chains presented below share a single source sample, sequenced in a study of somatic mutations in cytotoxic T cells in rheumatoid arthritis. Sequencing was performed with immunoSEQ multiplex PCR; in TCRdb, only in-frame clones are kept and a portion is missing. This sample has 9,000 to 13,000 clones, with 55% to 85% found just once. Sequencing input: CD8+ T cells sorted from blood. These receptors all stem from an adult with rheumatoid arthritis.

The chain carries TRBV4-3 and TRBJ2-7; D gene unclear. The CDR3 extends over 15 amino acids. V was cut by 0 bases and J by 5 bases, with 14 bases left in between. Germline lookup yields CDR1 LGHNA and CDR2 YSLEER. The CDR3 loop reads CASSQDRSGFDEQYF. In DNA form, the CDR3 reads TGCGCCAGCAGCCAAGATCGGTCCGGGTTTGACGAGCAGTACTTC.

This sequence joins TRBV9 and TRBJ2-3; TRBD1 matches at 10 bases. Germline V lookup: CDR1 SGDLS, CDR2 YYNGEE. The CDR3 runs 15 residues. J lost 6 bases, V lost 0 bases, and 4 bases had no gene match. CDR3 in amino acids: CASSVDDRGPDTQYF. In nucleotides, the CDR3 is TGTGCCAGCAGCGTAGATGACAGGGGGCCCGATACGCAGTATTTT.

This clone occurred a few times. This chain uses TRBV27 with TRBJ1-5, with D hard to call. Trimming left V 8 bases short and J 1 base short, with 9 bases between. Germline V gene data show CDR1 as MNHEY and CDR2 as SMNVEV (reference sequence). The CDR3 is made up of 13 amino acids. In DNA, the CDR3 is TGTGCCAGCGGTACTGTGAGCAATCAGCCCCAGCATTTT. Amino acid sequence: CASGTVSNQPQHF.

This clone was found a few times. V usage is TRBV15 and J usage is TRBJ1-2; D gene unclear. Trimming removed 4 bases from V and 5 bases from J, with 14 bases in between. CDR1 LNHNV and CDR2 YYDKDF come from the germline V gene (reference sequence). The CDR3 is 14 residues long. The CDR3 protein is CATSNYPKSYGYTF. The CDR3 coding sequence is TGTGCCACCAGCAACTATCCAAAGTCGTATGGCTACACCTTC.

The genes are TRBV5-6 and TRBJ2-7, with 9 bases that match TRBD1. CDR3 length: 14 amino acids. Germline lookup yields CDR1 SGHDT and CDR2 YYEEEE. Trimming removed 3 bases from V and 5 bases from J; junction bases left unmatched: 6. CDR3 DNA sequence: TGTGCCAGCAGCTGGCCCGGGACAGGGAACGAGCAGTACTTC. Translating gives CASSWPGTGNEQYF.

The V and J genes are TRBV2 and TRBJ2-7; 10 positions match TRBD1. V trimming: 6 bases; J trimming: 3 bases; junction bases outside the gene matches: 8. Germline lookup yields CDR1 SNHLY and CDR2 FYNNEI. CDR3 length: 15 amino acids. The CDR3 loop is CASRDPGDRGYEQYF. Here the CDR3 DNA reads TGTGCCAGCAGAGATCCCGGGGACAGGGGCTACGAGCAGTACTTC.

The chain couples TRBV2 to TRBJ2-3; D possibly matches TRBD1 or TRBD2 (6 bases each). The CDR3 has 15 amino acids. V dropped 5 bases and J dropped 2 bases, with 14 bases sitting between them. Germline-derived CDR1 and CDR2 are SNHLY and FYNNEI. The CDR3 protein is CASSPLGGTTDTQYF. The CDR3 DNA is TGTGCCAGCAGTCCCCTGGGGGGCACCACAGATACGCAGTATTTT.

The chain couples TRBV14 to TRBJ1-6; D unresolved. Trimming left V 1 base short and J 10 bases short, with 14 bases between. The germline V gene encodes CDR1 SGHDN and CDR2 FVKESK. This CDR3 contains 15 residues. In DNA, the CDR3 is TGTGCCAGCAGCCAAGGAAGAGGGCTCGGGTCACCCCTCCACTTT. Translating gives CASSQGRGLGSPLHF.

The rearrangement joins TRBV11-2 to TRBJ2-5; no reliable D call. The J call could be wrong; TRBJ2-7 is a better fit for the DNA end. CDR1 is SGHAT, CDR2 FQNNGV, per germline. This CDR3 has 12 residues. CDR3 amino acids: CASSRWGSEQYF. DNA for the CDR3: TGTGCCAGCAGCCGGTGGGGATCCGAGCAGTACTTC.

CDR3 protein: CASSTPEGTPSYEQYF. The CDR3, as DNA: TGTGCCAGCAGCACACCGGAGGGGACGCCCTCCTACGAGCAGTACTTC. The chain links TRBV2 to TRBJ2-7, with D perhaps TRBD2 (6 bases). The V end lost 6 bases, the J end lost 0 bases, and 18 bases lay between the germline ends. This CDR3 has 16 amino acids. Per the germline V gene, CDR1 is SNHLY and CDR2 is FYNNEI.

The J gene is TRBJ2-5, the V gene TRBV30, with D maybe TRBD2 (6 bases). Per germline, CDR1 GTSNPN and CDR2 SVGIG (reference sequence). The CDR3 is 13 amino acids. Trimming stripped 0 bases from V and 5 bases from J, with 10 bases between. CDR3 region: CAWSVIAVETQYF. CDR3 nucleotides: TGTGCCTGGAGTGTAATAGCGGTGGAGACCCAGTACTTC.

The CDR3, as DNA: TGCGCCAGCGCGTCGGGACAGGGAGATACTGAAGCTTTCTTT. Translation gives CASASGQGDTEAFF. V usage is TRBV5-1 and J usage is TRBJ1-1; the match to TRBD1 covers 9 bases. The CDR3 covers 14 residues. The germline V gene has CDR1 SGHRS and CDR2 YFSETQ. Trimming cost V 7 bases and J 5 bases; bases outside gene matches: 9.

The gene calls are TRBV4-1 and TRBJ2-7, with D possibly matching TRBD1 (5 bases). This CDR3 region has 13 residues. CDR1 MGHRA and CDR2 YSYEKL come from the germline V gene. V lost 3 bases, J lost 4 bases, and 10 bases lay in between. Here the CDR3 reads CASSHLTGYEQYF. The CDR3 DNA sequence: TGCGCCAGCAGCCATTTAACAGGATACGAGCAGTACTTC.

The count of this clone is one. The chain uses TRBV30 and TRBJ1-1; D is unclear. CDR1 and CDR2 from the germline V gene are GTSNPN and SVGIG (reference sequence). Trimming left V 0 bases short and J 6 bases short, with 20 bases between. The CDR3 is 16 amino acids. CDR3 sequence: CAWSVLRRGEGAEAFF. The CDR3 region has the DNA TGTGCCTGGAGTGTATTGCGTCGGGGAGAGGGCGCTGAAGCTTTCTTT.

This chain joins TRBV25-1 and TRBJ2-1; D is ambiguous. This CDR3 has 13 amino acids. In germline, CDR1 is MGHDK, CDR2 SYGVNS. V was pared by 5 bases and J by 5 bases, with 10 bases between. The CDR3 DNA reads as TGTGCCAGCAGTCTTAGTGGGGACAATGAGCAGTTCTTC. It codes for CASSLSGDNEQFF.

This clone was found once. The V and J genes are TRBV7-8 and TRBJ2-7, with a weak D call TRBD2 (6 bases). CDR1 is SGHVS, CDR2 FQNEAQ, per germline. CDR3 length: 13 amino acids. Trimming took off 5 bases at V and 3 bases at J, with 11 bases between the two ends. The CDR3 loop is CASSLTEGYEQYF. In DNA form, the CDR3 reads TGTGCCAGCAGCCTGACGGAGGGCTACGAGCAGTACTTC.

The rearrangement joins TRBV2 to TRBJ2-7; TRBD2 matches 13 bases. Germline CDR1 is SNHLY and CDR2 is FYNNEI. The CDR3 is made up of 14 amino acids. V dropped 3 bases and J dropped 7; count of bases not matched to a gene: 3. The CDR3 loop reads CASSETSGGSEQYF. CDR3 bases: TGTGCCAGCAGTGAGACTAGCGGGGGGTCAGAGCAGTACTTC.

The V and J genes are TRBV7-4 and TRBJ2-3, with TRBD2 identical over 10 bases. The CDR3 covers 21 residues. Germline CDR1 and CDR2: SGHVT and SQSDAQ. Trimming removed 5 bases from V and 0 bases from J; junction bases left unmatched: 20. The CDR3 spells CASSPTPLAGELSLSTDTQYF. DNA of the CDR3: TGTGCCAGCAGCCCTACCCCCCTAGCGGGGGAACTTTCACTTAGCACAGATACGCAGTATTTT.

The chain combines TRBV4-1 with TRBJ2-7, with TRBD1 identical over 7 bases. Trimming at V came to 4 bases and at J to 3 bases, leaving 9 bases not matched to a gene. Germline CDR1 is MGHRA and CDR2 is YSYEKL. The CDR3 runs to 15 residues. Written as DNA, the CDR3 is TGCGCCAGCAGCCTGAGATGGACAGGAGGCTACGAGCAGTACTTC. Translating gives CASSLRWTGGYEQYF.

The chain recombines TRBV9 with TRBJ2-3, with 8 bases lining up with TRBD2. V trimming: 4 bases; J trimming: 1 base; junction bases outside the gene matches: 5. Germline CDR1 is SGDLS and CDR2 is YYNGEE. The CDR3 sequence is 15 residues long. The CDR3 loop is CASSIKAGGTDTQYF. The CDR3 DNA reads TGTGCCAGCAGCATCAAAGCGGGGGGCACAGATACGCAGTATTTT.

This rearrangement joins TRBV6-4 to TRBJ2-1; TRBD1 or TRBD2 may be the D gene (5 bases each). Germline CDR1 is MRHNA and CDR2 is SNTAGT. This CDR3 region has 13 residues. Deletions cut 5 bases from V and 8 bases from J, with 13 bases between. CDR3 sequence (DNA): TGTGCCAGCAGTAGGGACGGACTTGATGAGCAGTTCTTC. Translating it yields CASSRDGLDEQFF.

This rearrangement joins TRBV19 to TRBJ2-5; TRBD1 might be the D (5 bases). The CDR3 extends over 14 amino acids. The germline V gene encodes CDR1 LNHDA and CDR2 SQIVND (reference sequence). Trimming stripped 7 bases from V and 3 bases from J, with 15 bases between. For the CDR3, the DNA is TGTGCCAGTAAAGCATGGGGCCAGGAAGAGACCCAGTACTTC. Translation gives CASKAWGQEETQYF.

The CDR3 coding sequence is TGCGCCAGCAGCGTAACTAGCTTTGGGACCCAGTACTTC. Amino acid sequence: CASSVTSFGTQYF. J is TRBJ2-5 and V is TRBV5-1; D might be TRBD2 (6 bases). The V end lost 4 bases, the J end lost 7 bases, and 14 bases lay between the germline ends. The germline V gene encodes CDR1 SGHRS and CDR2 YFSETQ. This CDR3 comprises 13 residues. Using reference TRBV5-1 and TRBJ2-5 for the parts outside the CDR3, the full variable domain is KAGVTQTPRYLIKTRGQQVTLSCSPISGHRSVSWYQQTPGQGLQFLFEYFSETQRNKGNFPGRFSGRQFSNSRSEMNVSTLELGDSALYLCASSVTSFGTQYFGPGTRLLVL.

This rearrangement joins TRBV19 to TRBJ1-5, with TRBD1 matching over 7 bases. Germline loops: CDR1 LNHDA, CDR2 SQIVND (reference sequence). V was pared by 4 bases and J by 4 bases, with 7 bases of the junction left unmatched. This CDR3 has 15 amino acids. CDR3 sequence (DNA): TGTGCCAGTAGTACCTGGATGACAGGGAATCAGCCCCAGCATTTT. Its translation is CASSTWMTGNQPQHF. The entire variable domain, with the rest obtained from reference TRBV19 and TRBJ1-5, is as follows: DGGITQSPKYLFRKEGQNVTLSCEQNLNHDAMYWYRQDPGQGLRLIYYSQIVNDFQKGDIAEGYSVSREKKESFPLTVTSAQKNPTAFYLCASSTWMTGNQPQHFGDGTRLSIL.

This chain links TRBV9 with TRBJ2-7; tentatively, D is TRBD1 (5 bases). CDR1 and CDR2 from the germline V gene are SGDLS and YYNGEE. V lost 4 bases and J 6 bases, leaving 14 bases between the germline ends. The CDR3 runs to 13 residues. For the CDR3, the DNA is TGTGCCAGCAGCACTCAGGGTTCCACCGAGCAGTACTTC. Translating it yields CASSTQGSTEQYF.

V gene TRBV5-4 combines with J gene TRBJ1-6, with D tentatively TRBD1 (6 bases). The CDR3 is 14 amino acids. Germline V gene sequence: CDR1 SGHNT, CDR2 YYREEE (reference sequence). The V gene lost 4 bases and the J gene lost 3 bases, with 8 bases spanning the gap. The CDR3 spells CASSQQGYNSPLHF. In DNA, the CDR3 is TGTGCCAGCAGCCAACAGGGCTATAATTCACCCCTCCACTTT.

This clone occurred a few times. The chain has TRBV9 and TRBJ2-7; 11 bases are a match to TRBD1. CDR1 and CDR2 from the germline V gene are SGDLS and YYNGEE. The CDR3 consists of 16 residues. The ends lost 3 bases at V and 6 bases at J; junction bases unmatched: 11. The DNA for the CDR3 is TGTGCCAGCAGCGCCGAGGGACAGGGGGTTATCCGCGAGCAGTACTTC. Translating gives CASSAEGQGVIREQYF.